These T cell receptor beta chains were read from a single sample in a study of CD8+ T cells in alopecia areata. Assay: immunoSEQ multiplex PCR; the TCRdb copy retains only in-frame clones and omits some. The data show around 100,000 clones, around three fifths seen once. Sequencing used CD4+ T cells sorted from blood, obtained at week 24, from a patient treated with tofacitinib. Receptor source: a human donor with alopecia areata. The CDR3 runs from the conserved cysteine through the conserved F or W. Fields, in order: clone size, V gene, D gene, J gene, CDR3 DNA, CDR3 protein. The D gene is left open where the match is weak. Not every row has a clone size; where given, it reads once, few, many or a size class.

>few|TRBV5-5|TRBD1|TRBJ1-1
TGTGCCAGCAGCCTGGAAACAGGGGGCGAGGCTTTCTTT
CASSLETGGEAFF
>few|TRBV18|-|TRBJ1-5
TGTGCCAGCTCACCTGCGTCTAATCAGCCCCAGCATTTT
CASSPASNQPQHF
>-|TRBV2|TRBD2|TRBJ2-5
TGTGCCAGCAGGCCGAGCGGGGGGGAGATTAAGACCCAGTACTTC
CASRPSGGEIKTQYF
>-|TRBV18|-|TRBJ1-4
TGTGCCAGCTCACCACATCGTGAAAAACTGTTTTTT
CASSPHREKLFF
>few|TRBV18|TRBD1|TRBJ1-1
TGTGCCAGCTCACCGACAGGGGTCCAAACTGAAGCTTTCTTT
CASSPTGVQTEAFF
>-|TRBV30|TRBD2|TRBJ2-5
TGTGCCTGGAGTGTACTTTTTAGCGGGGAGACCCAGTACTTC
CAWSVLFSGETQYF
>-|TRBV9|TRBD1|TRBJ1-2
TGTGCCAGCAGCGTTACCGGGACAGGGGCTTATGGCTACACCTTC
CASSVTGTGAYGYTF
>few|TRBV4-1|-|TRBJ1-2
TGCGCCAGCAGCCAAGAAGTCCGGCGAGGCTACACCTTC
CASSQEVRRGYTF
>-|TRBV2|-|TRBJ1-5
TGTGCCAGCAAAGGGCAGACTTATAGCAATCAGCCCCAGCATTTT
CASKGQTYSNQPQHF
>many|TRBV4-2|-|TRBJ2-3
TGTGCCAGCAGCCCTGGTGATACGCAGTATTTT
CASSPGDTQYF
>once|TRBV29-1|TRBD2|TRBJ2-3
TGCAGCGTTGCGGGGGGAACAGATACGCAGTATTTT
CSVAGGTDTQYF
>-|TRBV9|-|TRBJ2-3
TGTGCCAGCAGCCCCGTCGGGGATACGCAGTATTTT
CASSPVGDTQYF
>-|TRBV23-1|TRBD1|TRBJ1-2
TGCGCCATGCGAGGGAGGGGGCATGGCTACACCTTC
CAMRGRGHGYTF
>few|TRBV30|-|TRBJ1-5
TGTGCCTGTGAAACGGGTGGCAATCAGCCCCAGCATTTT
CACETGGNQPQHF
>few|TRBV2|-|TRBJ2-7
TGTGCCAGCAAGAGGGCTCTATACGAGCAGTACTTC
CASKRALYEQYF
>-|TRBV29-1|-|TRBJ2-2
TGCAGCGTTGGGTTGGGTAGCACCGGGGAGCTGTTTTTT
CSVGLGSTGELFF
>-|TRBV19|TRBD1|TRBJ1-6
TGTGCCAGTACCCAAGGACAGGGAGCACATTCACCCCTCCACTTT
CASTQGQGAHSPLHF
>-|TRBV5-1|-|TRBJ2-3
TGCGCCAGCAGGCGTCAGGGTACGCAGTATTTT
CASRRQGTQYF
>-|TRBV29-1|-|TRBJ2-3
TGCAGCGTTACCAGACAGGCCAGCACAGATACGCAGTATTTT
CSVTRQASTDTQYF
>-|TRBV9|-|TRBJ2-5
TGTGCCAGCAGCGTAGAGGGACACCCCTCGGAGACCCAGTACTTC
CASSVEGHPSETQYF
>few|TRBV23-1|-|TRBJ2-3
TGCGCCAGCAGTCAATTAAACAGGGTGGCCGCAGATACGCAGTATTTT
CASSQLNRVAADTQYF
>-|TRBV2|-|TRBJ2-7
TGTGCCAGCAGTGAAGCCTACTACGAGCAGTACTTC
CASSEAYYEQYF
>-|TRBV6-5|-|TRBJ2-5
TGTGCCAGCAGTTACTCGACTAGTGAACAAGAGACCCAGTACTTC
CASSYSTSEQETQYF
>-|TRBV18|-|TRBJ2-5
TGTGCCAGCTCATCAAGGGAGACCCAGTACTTC
CASSSRETQYF
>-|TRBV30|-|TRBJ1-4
TGTGCCTGGAGTGTATCGGGGGCGGAGGGTTTGGAAAAACTGTTTTTT
CAWSVSGAEGLEKLFF
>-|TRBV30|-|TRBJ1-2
TGTGCCTGGAGTGGGGTCCTGGGGGGCTACACCTTC
CAWSGVLGGYTF
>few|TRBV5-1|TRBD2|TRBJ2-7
TGCGCCAGCAACGACGCTAGCGGGGCTCAGGGGGAGCAGTACTTC
CASNDASGAQGEQYF
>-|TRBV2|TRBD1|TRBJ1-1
TGTGCCAGGACAGGGCAACACACTGAAGCTTTCTTT
CARTGQHTEAFF
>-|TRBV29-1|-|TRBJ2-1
TGCAGCGTCCCCAATGAGCAGTTCTTC
CSVPNEQFF
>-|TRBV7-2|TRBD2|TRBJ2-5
TGTGCCAGCAGCCCCACTAGCGGGGCCCAAGAGACCCAGTACTTC
CASSPTSGAQETQYF
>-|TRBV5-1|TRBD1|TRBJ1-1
TGCGCCAGCAGCTTGGAGGACAGGGTAGGAGCTTTCTTT
CASSLEDRVGAFF
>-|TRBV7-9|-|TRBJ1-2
TGTGCCAGCAGCTTCCCCGGACCGAGCAACTATGGCTACACCTTC
CASSFPGPSNYGYTF
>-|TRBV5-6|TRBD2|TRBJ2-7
TGTGCCAGCAGCTTGGTGGGGACTATTCGCGAGCAGTACTTC
CASSLVGTIREQYF
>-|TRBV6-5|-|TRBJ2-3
TGTGCCAGCAGACGGACACTTGGGGCAGATACGCAGTATTTT
CASRRTLGADTQYF
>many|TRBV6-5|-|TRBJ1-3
TGTGCCAGCACTAAGCGAATCGGGGGTTTGACCATATATTTT
CASTKRIGGLTIYF
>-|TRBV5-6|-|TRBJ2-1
TGTGCCAGCAGCTCCCGACTAGACTATGAGCAGTTCTTC
CASSSRLDYEQFF
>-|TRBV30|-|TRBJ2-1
TGTGCCTGGAGTGTAAAGGGCGGCGGTGAGCAGTTCTTC
CAWSVKGGGEQFF
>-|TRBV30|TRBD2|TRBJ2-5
TGTGCCTGGAGTGTTGGGCTAGCGGCAGAGACCCAGTACTTC
CAWSVGLAAETQYF
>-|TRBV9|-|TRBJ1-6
TGTGCCAGCAGTACAGAGTCCTATAATTCACCCCTCCACTTT
CASSTESYNSPLHF
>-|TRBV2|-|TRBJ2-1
TGTGCCAGCAGTCCCCGGCCCGACCTTGAGCAGTTCTTC
CASSPRPDLEQFF
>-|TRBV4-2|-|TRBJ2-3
TGTGCCAGCAGCCTTGAGAAACCCACAGATACGCAGTATTTT
CASSLEKPTDTQYF
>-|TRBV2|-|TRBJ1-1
TGTGCCAGCAGTGGACAGGAGAACACTGAAGCTTTCTTT
CASSGQENTEAFF
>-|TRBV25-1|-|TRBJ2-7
TGTGCCAGCAGTAACGAGGGGGGCTCCTACGAGCAGTACTTC
CASSNEGGSYEQYF
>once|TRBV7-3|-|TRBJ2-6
TGTGCCAGCAGCTCGACAGCATCTGGGACCAACGTCCTGACTTTC
CASSSTASGTNVLTF
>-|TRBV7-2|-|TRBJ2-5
TGTGCCAGCAGCTTAATGGGGGGGGCCGAGACCCAGTACTTC
CASSLMGGAETQYF
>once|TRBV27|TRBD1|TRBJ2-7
TGTGCCAGCAGCCCGACAGGGGGATACTACGAGCAGTACTTC
CASSPTGGYYEQYF
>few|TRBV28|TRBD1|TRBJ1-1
TGTGCCAGCACCTCTTTGACAGGGATCACTGAAGCTTTCTTT
CASTSLTGITEAFF
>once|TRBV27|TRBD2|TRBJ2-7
TGTGCCAGCAGTCCCATCCCGGCTAGCGGGGGCGAGCAGTACTTC
CASSPIPASGGEQYF
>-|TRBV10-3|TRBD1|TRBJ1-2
TGTGCCATCAGTGAGTCTCGACAGGGGGATAACTATGGCTACACCTTC
CAISESRQGDNYGYTF
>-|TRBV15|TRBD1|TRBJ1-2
TGTGCCACCAGCAGAGGACAGGGTAACTATGGCTACACCTTC
CATSRGQGNYGYTF
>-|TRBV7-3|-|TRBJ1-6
TGTGCCAGCAGCCAAACCGGACAGTCGACCCTCCACTTT
CASSQTGQSTLHF
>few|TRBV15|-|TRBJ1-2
TGTGCCACCAGCAGAGACCTCTTACATGGCTACACCTTC
CATSRDLLHGYTF
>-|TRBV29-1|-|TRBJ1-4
TGCAGCGTAATTCGGGCAGAAGGTGAAAAACTGTTTTTT
CSVIRAEGEKLFF
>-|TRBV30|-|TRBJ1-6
TGTGCCTGGAGCCTAACCGGGACGTACGGATCACCCCTCCACTTT
CAWSLTGTYGSPLHF
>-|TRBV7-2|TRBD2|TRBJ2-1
TGTGCCAGCAGCTCGGGACTAGCGACGCGCAGCGACAATGAGCAGTTCTTC
CASSSGLATRSDNEQFF